A single sample gave rise to the 19 T cell receptor beta chains below, sequenced in a study of OX40 agonist ivuxolimab in advanced cancers. Sequenced by immunoSEQ multiplex PCR; TCRdb stores in-frame clones only, minus some. The table shows about 82,000 clones, with 85% to 90% occurring only once. This sample comprised CD4+ or CD8+ T cells sorted from blood, obtained in a trial of the OX40 agonist ivuxolimab. The receptors were sampled from an adult with an advanced solid tumor such as melanoma, head and neck, liver or kidney cancer.

The chain joins TRBV18 to TRBJ2-5; D is ambiguous. V lost 3 bases and J lost 5, with 4 bases in between. The V gene's germline CDR1 is KGHSH and CDR2 LQKENI. This CDR3 contains 11 residues. The CDR3 protein is CASSPLETQYF. The DNA for the CDR3 is TGTGCCAGCTCACCTTTGGAGACCCAGTACTTC.

The chain combines TRBV6-5 with TRBJ1-2; D gene uncertain. V lost 0 bases, J lost 5 bases, and 13 bases lay in between. The germline V gene encodes CDR1 MNHEY and CDR2 SVGAGI. CDR3 length equals 15 residues. Here the CDR3 DNA reads TGTGCCAGCAGTTACTCGGAGACGGCGTTGTATGGCTACACCTTC. Translating gives CASSYSETALYGYTF.

The chain joins TRBV6-5 to TRBJ1-6, with D perhaps matching TRBD1 (5 bases). The CDR3 length is 15 residues. In germline, CDR1 is MNHEY, CDR2 SVGAGI. Deletions cut 6 bases from V and 6 bases from J, with 15 bases between. The CDR3 nucleotides are TGTGCCAGCAGATCTCAGGGAGGGCGTAATTCACCCCTCCACTTT. Translated, it gives CASRSQGGRNSPLHF.

The V gene is TRBV18, the J gene TRBJ2-3; no clear D gene. Germline lookup yields CDR1 KGHSH and CDR2 LQKENI. CDR3 length: 12 amino acids. The V gene lost 3 bases and the J gene lost 2 bases, with 3 bases spanning the gap. In DNA, the CDR3 is TGTGCCAGCTCACCCAACACAGATACGCAGTATTTT. It specifies CASSPNTDTQYF. The full variable domain, in which reference TRBV18 and TRBJ2-3 provide the parts outside the CDR3, is NAGVMQNPRHLVRRRGQEARLRCSPMKGHSHVYWYRQLPEEGLKFMVYLQKENIIDESGMPKERFSAEFPKEGPSILRIQQVVRGDSAAYFCASSPNTDTQYFGPGTRLTVL.

The V and J genes are TRBV5-1 and TRBJ2-7; D is unclear. Germline V gene data show CDR1 as SGHRS and CDR2 as YFSETQ. This CDR3 has 12 residues. V lost 0 bases and J lost 3, with 4 bases in between. CDR3 sequence (DNA): TGCGCCAGCAGCTTGGACATCTACGAGCAGTACTTC. Encoded protein: CASSLDIYEQYF.

This chain joins TRBV7-9 and TRBJ2-1; TRBD2 matches 7 bases. The J segment lost 7 bases and the V segment lost 2 bases, leaving 5 bases of the junction unmatched. Germline V lookup: CDR1 SEHNR, CDR2 FQNEAQ (reference sequence). CDR3 length equals 14 residues. The DNA for the CDR3 is TGTGCCAGCAGCTTAACAGGCGGGAGTAATGAGCAGTTCTTC. Its protein product is CASSLTGGSNEQFF.

This clone was observed many times. The V and J genes are TRBV18 and TRBJ2-2; 7 nucleotides match TRBD1. With V trimmed by 3 bases and J by 4 bases, 5 bases remained unmatched. The CDR3 totals 15 residues. Germline values: CDR1 KGHSH, CDR2 LQKENI. The CDR3 region is CASSPRGQSTGELFF. For the CDR3, the DNA is TGTGCCAGCTCACCGAGGGGACAGTCCACCGGGGAGCTGTTTTTT.

This chain uses TRBV13 with TRBJ2-2; 10 bases map to TRBD1. Trimming removed 3 bases from V and 6 bases from J; junction bases left unmatched: 7. The CDR3 is 16 residues long. Per the germline V gene, CDR1 is PRHDT and CDR2 is FYEKMQ (reference sequence). Here the CDR3 reads CASSFTGTGESGELFF. The CDR3 nucleotides read TGTGCCAGCAGCTTTACCGGGACAGGGGAGTCCGGGGAGCTGTTTTTT. The entire variable domain, with the rest obtained from reference TRBV13 and TRBJ2-2, is as follows: AAGVIQSPRHLIKEKRETATLKCYPIPRHDTVYWYQQGPGQDPQFLISFYEKMQSDKGSIPDRFSAQQFSDYHSELNMSSLELGDSALYFCASSFTGTGESGELFFGEGSRLTVL.

The rearrangement links TRBV27 to TRBJ2-5; D perhaps matches TRBD2 (7 bases). The end of the DNA aligns better with TRBJ2-7, so the J call may be wrong. The germline gives CDR1 MNHEY, CDR2 SMNVEV (reference sequence). The CDR3 is made up of 14 amino acids. The CDR3 region has the DNA TGTGCCAGCAGTTTAGCGGGGGCCTCCTACGAGCAGTACTTC. Its translation is CASSLAGASYEQYF.

V gene TRBV5-4 combines with J gene TRBJ1-1; the D is unclear. The V and J ends lost 3 bases and 8 bases respectively, with 14 bases between them. The V gene's germline CDR1 is SGHNT and CDR2 YYREEE (reference sequence). This CDR3 spans 13 amino acids. CDR3 sequence: CASSSQDGREAFF. In DNA form, the CDR3 reads TGTGCCAGCAGCTCCCAGGACGGAAGAGAAGCTTTCTTT. The whole variable domain, filled in from reference TRBV5-4 and TRBJ1-1, reads ETGVTQSPTHLIKTRGQQVTLRCSSQSGHNTVSWYQQALGQGPQFIFQYYREEENGRGNFPPRFSGLQFPNYSSELNVNALELDDSALYLCASSSQDGREAFFGQGTRLTVV.

This chain links TRBV29-1 with TRBJ2-7, with a tentative D call TRBD2 (6 bases). The CDR3 covers 12 residues. The V and J ends lost 3 bases and 4 bases respectively, with 10 bases between them. From germline, CDR1 is SQVTM and CDR2 ANQGSEA. CDR3 region: CSVEDGGYEQYF. For the CDR3, the DNA is TGCAGCGTTGAGGACGGGGGTTACGAGCAGTACTTC.

The rearrangement uses TRBV7-2 and TRBJ1-2; maybe TRBD1 (5 bases). The CDR3 spans 14 residues. V lost 5 bases, J lost 2 bases, and 12 bases lay in between. Germline V gene lookup returns CDR1 SGHTA and CDR2 FQGNSA. CDR3 DNA: TGTGCCAGCAGCCCCGGGGGGGGGAACTATGGCTACACCTTC. Protein sequence: CASSPGGGNYGYTF.

The J gene is TRBJ1-1, the V gene TRBV5-1, with a tentative D call TRBD1 (5 bases). This CDR3 has 14 residues. V was pared by 2 bases and J by 0 bases, with 8 bases between. Germline CDR1 is SGHRS and CDR2 is YFSETQ. The CDR3 nucleotides read TGCGCCAGCAGCTTCTTGACAGTGAACACTGAAGCTTTCTTT. Translated: CASSFLTVNTEAFF.

This clone was observed a single time. The rearrangement links TRBV7-3 to TRBJ2-3; TRBD2 aligns across 7 bases. There are 17 residues in the CDR3. Per germline, CDR1 SGHTA and CDR2 FQGTGA. V was clipped by 4 bases and J by 4 bases; unmatched bases: 14. The CDR3 sequence is CASSSHPKRGVADTQYF. The CDR3 DNA reads as TGTGCCAGCAGCTCACACCCCAAGCGGGGTGTCGCAGATACGCAGTATTTT.

The chain uses TRBV6-1 and TRBJ2-3; weak D call: TRBD2 (5 bases). Between the trimmed V and J ends, which lost 0 bases and 4 bases, there was a span of 17 bases. Per germline, CDR1 MNHNS and CDR2 SASEGT. The CDR3 is 17 amino acids. The CDR3 coding sequence is TGTGCCAGCAGTGAAGCTCCTTGGGTAGGGAGCTCAGATACGCAGTATTTT. Its protein is CASSEAPWVGSSDTQYF.

The rearrangement joins TRBV18 to TRBJ1-2, with 8 bases identical to TRBD1. The trim removed 5 bases at V and 4 bases at J, leaving 6 bases unmatched. The CDR3 has 14 amino acids. Germline lookup yields CDR1 KGHSH and CDR2 LQKENI. The CDR3 coding sequence is TGTGCCAGCTCATCGGACAGGGTGGCCTATGGCTACACCTTC. Its translation: CASSSDRVAYGYTF.

The chain is built from TRBV6-6 and TRBJ1-4; 8 positions match TRBD1. The CDR3 covers 16 residues. Germline trimming cut 5 bases from V and 8 bases from J; bases unmatched to any gene: 13. The germline gives CDR1 MNHNY, CDR2 SVGAGI (reference sequence). The CDR3, as DNA: TGTGCCAGCAGTCCAGGGGGCGCAGGGGTTAGGGAAAAACTGTTTTTT. Translating gives CASSPGGAGVREKLFF.

The genes are TRBV7-3 and TRBJ1-6; a weak D match, TRBD1 (6 bases). The CDR3 extends over 15 amino acids. Germline V gene sequence: CDR1 SGHTA, CDR2 FQGTGA. V was trimmed by 6 bases and J by 10 bases, leaving 19 bases between them. CDR3 protein: CASSWGTGRESPLHF. Here the CDR3 DNA reads TGTGCCAGCAGTTGGGGTACAGGGAGAGAGTCACCCCTCCACTTT.

This clone occurred once. The chain recombines TRBV10-1 with TRBJ2-1; a weak D match, TRBD2 (7 bases). Germline CDR1 reads WNHNN; CDR2 reads SYGVQD (reference sequence). This CDR3 is built from 14 residues. Trimming shortened V by 3 bases and J by 4 bases, and 10 bases separated the two germline ends. The CDR3 bases are TGCGCCAGCAGTGAACAGGGAGGGTACAATGAGCAGTTCTTC. Residues: CASSEQGGYNEQFF.